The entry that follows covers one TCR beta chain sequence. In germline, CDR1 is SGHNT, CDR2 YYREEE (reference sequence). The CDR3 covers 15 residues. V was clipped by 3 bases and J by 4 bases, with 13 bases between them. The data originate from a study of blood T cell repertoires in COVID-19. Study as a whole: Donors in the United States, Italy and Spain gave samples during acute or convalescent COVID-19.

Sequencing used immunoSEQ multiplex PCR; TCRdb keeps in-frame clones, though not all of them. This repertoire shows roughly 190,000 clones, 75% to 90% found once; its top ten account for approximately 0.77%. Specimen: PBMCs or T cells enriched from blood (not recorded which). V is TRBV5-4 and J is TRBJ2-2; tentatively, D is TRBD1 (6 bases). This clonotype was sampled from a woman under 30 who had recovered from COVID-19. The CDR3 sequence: CASSSTGLSTGELFF. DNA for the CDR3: TGTGCCAGCAGCTCGACAGGCCTATCCACCGGGGAGCTGTTTTTT.